This is a list of T cell receptor beta chains from one sample in a study of beta chain features in type 1 diabetes. Some clones are missing from TCRdb's copy, which holds only in-frame ones; the method was immunoSEQ multiplex PCR. Among about 180,000 clones, 6% to 9% were seen once, and the ten largest hold roughly 0.5%. Sequenced input: central memory CD4+ T cells from blood. Every receptor here comes from a man aged 18 to 30 with type 1 diabetes. Both conserved end residues are part of each CDR3. The D gene is left open where the match is weak. Expanded clones get a size class; other rows say once, few or many, or leave the size out.

clone size	V gene	D gene	J gene	CDR3 protein	CDR3 DNA
few	TRBV29-1	TRBD1	TRBJ2-5	CSATGVGGETQYF	TGCAGCGCAACAGGGGTAGGAGGAGAGACCCAGTACTTC
-	TRBV7-9	-	TRBJ1-1	CASTLRRNTEAFF	TGTGCCAGCACCCTACGGAGGAACACTGAAGCTTTCTTT
few	TRBV25-1	TRBD2	TRBJ2-3	CASSEALAGEADTQYF	TGTGCCAGCAGTGAAGCGCTAGCGGGAGAAGCAGATACGCAGTATTTT
-	TRBV5-1	-	TRBJ2-2	CASSLGAGDTTGELFF	TGCGCCAGCAGCTTGGGGGCAGGGGACACCACCGGGGAGCTGTTTTTT
few	TRBV7-2	-	TRBJ1-1	CASRVQGYTEAFF	TGTGCCAGCAGAGTACAGGGTTACACTGAAGCTTTCTTT
few	TRBV2	TRBD1	TRBJ1-6	CASIRDRESPLHF	TGTGCCAGCATCCGGGACAGGGAATCACCCCTCCACTTT
few	TRBV5-4	-	TRBJ1-2	CASSTDKSGYTF	TGTGCCAGCAGCACGGACAAATCAGGCTACACCTTC
-	TRBV7-2	-	TRBJ2-6	CASSLAVRISGANVLTF	TGTGCCAGCAGCTTGGCCGTGCGGATCTCTGGGGCCAACGTCCTGACTTTC
many	TRBV7-2	-	TRBJ2-7	CASSLDGRTREQYF	TGTGCCAGCAGCTTAGACGGGAGAACGAGGGAGCAGTACTTC
-	TRBV11-3	-	TRBJ2-6	CASSQGSGANVLTF	TGTGCCAGCAGCCAGGGCTCTGGGGCCAACGTCCTGACTTTC
-	TRBV27	TRBD1	TRBJ2-3	CASRWAGTGYTDTQYF	TGTGCCAGCAGATGGGCGGGGACAGGGTACACAGATACGCAGTATTTT
many	TRBV11-2	-	TRBJ2-7	CASSPPGLVPSGEQYF	TGTGCCAGCAGCCCTCCAGGGTTGGTTCCGTCCGGCGAGCAGTACTTC
few	TRBV6-5	-	TRBJ1-2	CASSYSSRGLNYGYTF	TGTGCCAGCAGTTACTCTTCTCGGGGTCTGAACTATGGCTACACCTTC
-	TRBV6-1	-	TRBJ1-1	CASSDWGRDTEAFF	TGTGCCAGCAGTGATTGGGGGCGGGACACTGAAGCTTTCTTT
-	TRBV9	-	TRBJ2-7	CASSAGELREQYF	TGTGCCAGCAGCGCCGGGGAGTTAAGGGAGCAGTACTTC
few	TRBV11-2	TRBD2	TRBJ2-1	CASSPGAGTHNEQFF	TGTGCCAGCAGCCCAGGAGCGGGAACCCACAATGAGCAGTTCTTC
few	TRBV5-1	TRBD1	TRBJ1-4	CASSGAPGQGTTNEKLFF	TGCGCCAGCAGCGGCGCGCCAGGACAGGGCACAACTAATGAAAAACTGTTTTTT
few	TRBV18	TRBD2	TRBJ2-2	CASSPPGGTNTGELFF	TGTGCCAGCTCACCACCGGGGGGGACGAACACCGGGGAGCTGTTTTTT
few	TRBV5-6	TRBD1	TRBJ2-7	CASEVRGREQYF	TGTGCCAGCGAGGTCAGGGGGCGAGAGCAGTACTTC
many	TRBV28	TRBD1	TRBJ2-1	CASSSYPGQGGNEQFF	TGTGCCAGCAGTTCCTATCCGGGACAGGGAGGGAATGAGCAGTTCTTC
-	TRBV7-2	TRBD1	TRBJ1-1	CASSFTGEWAFF	TGTGCCAGCAGCTTTACAGGGGAGTGGGCTTTCTTT
few	TRBV5-1	-	TRBJ2-6	CASSWGGPGFGSGANVLTF	TGCGCCAGCAGCTGGGGTGGGCCAGGGTTCGGTTCCGGGGCCAACGTCCTGACTTTC
few	TRBV5-6	-	TRBJ2-1	CASSLAGGNEQFF	TGTGCCAGCAGCTTGGCCGGGGGCAATGAGCAGTTCTTC
-	TRBV30	-	TRBJ2-3	CAWSVGRGPTDTQYF	TGTGCCTGGAGTGTAGGGCGGGGTCCAACAGATACGCAGTATTTT
few	TRBV29-1	TRBD2	TRBJ2-1	CSVASSGSYNEQFF	TGCAGCGTTGCCTCTAGCGGGAGTTACAATGAGCAGTTCTTC
-	TRBV7-2	-	TRBJ2-5	CASSFRETQYF	TGTGCCAGCAGCTTCCGGGAGACCCAGTACTTC
-	TRBV9	TRBD1	TRBJ1-6	CASSLLGQGDSPLHF	TGTGCCAGCAGCCTTTTGGGACAGGGGGATTCACCCCTCCACTTT
-	TRBV9	TRBD1	TRBJ2-2	CASSVVTGANTGELFF	TGTGCCAGCAGCGTAGTAACAGGGGCGAACACCGGGGAGCTGTTTTTT
few	TRBV7-6	-	TRBJ2-5	CASSLVSGETQYF	TGTGCCAGCAGCTTAGTCTCGGGAGAGACCCAGTACTTC
-	TRBV7-2	-	TRBJ1-2	CASSPGGSLTYGYTF	TGTGCCAGCAGCCCGGGAGGCAGCTTAACGTATGGCTACACCTTC
few	TRBV5-1	TRBD1	TRBJ1-2	CASGTGNGYTF	TGCGCCAGCGGGACAGGGAACGGCTACACCTTC
-	TRBV18	TRBD1	TRBJ2-7	CASSPPGQAYAIYEQYF	TGTGCCAGCTCACCTCCCGGACAGGCCTACGCCATCTACGAGCAGTACTTC
-	TRBV29-1	-	TRBJ2-2	CSVESPVTGELFF	TGCAGCGTTGAATCCCCGGTCACCGGGGAGCTGTTTTTT
few	TRBV27	-	TRBJ2-1	CASSRRAPQVRGYNEQFF	TGTGCCAGCAGTAGGAGGGCACCCCAAGTGCGGGGCTACAATGAGCAGTTCTTC
few	TRBV5-4	-	TRBJ2-5	CASSLAPGQLQETQYF	TGTGCCAGCAGCTTGGCCCCAGGTCAGCTTCAAGAGACCCAGTACTTC
-	TRBV2	-	TRBJ2-5	CASSPGSQETQYF	TGTGCCAGCAGTCCGGGAAGCCAAGAGACCCAGTACTTC
-	TRBV6-1	TRBD2	TRBJ2-7	CASSEGSGRIYEQYF	TGTGCCAGCAGTGAGGGAAGCGGGAGGATCTACGAGCAGTACTTC
-	TRBV18	-	TRBJ1-1	CASSPSAQGSTEAFF	TGTGCCAGCTCACCATCCGCTCAGGGGAGCACTGAAGCTTTCTTT
many	TRBV4-3	TRBD2	TRBJ2-3	CASSQEGWTSGGGDTQYF	TGCGCCAGCAGCCAAGAGGGTTGGACTAGCGGGGGCGGAGATACGCAGTATTTT
-	TRBV4-3	-	TRBJ1-6	CASSPGTIGSPLHF	TGCGCCAGCAGCCCCGGGACAATTGGCTCACCCCTCCACTTT
-	TRBV5-4	TRBD2	TRBJ2-1	CASSPGTSRTRVDEQFF	TGTGCCAGCAGCCCCGGGACTAGCCGAACTCGAGTCGATGAGCAGTTCTTC
-	TRBV11-1	-	TRBJ2-1	CASSLIYRSSYNEQFF	TGTGCCAGCAGCTTAATCTACCGGAGCTCCTACAATGAGCAGTTCTTC
-	TRBV7-2	TRBD1	TRBJ2-1	CASSLSGTAYNEQFF	TGTGCCAGCAGCTTATCCGGGACAGCCTACAATGAGCAGTTCTTC
-	TRBV19	TRBD1	TRBJ1-5	CATAGTGTGQPQHF	TGTGCCACCGCCGGGACAGGGACCGGACAGCCCCAGCATTTT
-	TRBV7-2	-	TRBJ2-2	CASSFLAYDGELFF	TGTGCCAGCAGCTTCCTAGCGTATGACGGGGAGCTGTTTTTT
few	TRBV28	-	TRBJ2-7	CASSWGSPGEQYF	TGTGCCAGCTCCTGGGGCTCGCCGGGCGAGCAGTACTTC
-	TRBV6-1	TRBD2	TRBJ2-1	CASSEIRSSGRWNEQFF	TGTGCCAGCAGTGAAATCCGTTCTAGCGGGAGATGGAATGAGCAGTTCTTC
-	TRBV7-6	-	TRBJ2-5	CASSRGQETQYF	TGTGCCAGCAGTCGAGGCCAAGAGACCCAGTACTTC
many	TRBV5-1	-	TRBJ1-2	CASSFGGDNGYTF	TGCGCCAGCAGCTTTGGCGGGGATAATGGCTACACCTTC
-	TRBV2	-	TRBJ2-7	CASSEQDYEQYF	TGTGCCAGCAGTGAACAGGACTACGAGCAGTACTTC
few	TRBV9	-	TRBJ1-4	CASSPHSGGEGEKLFF	TGTGCCAGCAGCCCTCATTCGGGGGGCGAGGGGGAAAAACTGTTTTTT
-	TRBV4-2	-	TRBJ2-5	CASRLRGGEETQYF	TGTGCCAGCCGCCTCCGTGGCGGGGAAGAGACCCAGTACTTC